This T cell receptor beta chain was sequenced for a study of blood T cell repertoires in COVID-19. Per the authors' pipeline: From reference gene primer amplification, estimates of nucleated cell counts were derived. Method: immunoSEQ multiplex PCR; TCRdb's copy keeps in-frame clones and lacks some. V and J calls and clone size follow that table, whereas D and trimming were derived from the DNA. The table records 120,000 to 150,000 clones, approximately 80% of them present only once. Enrollees, about 18 to 90 years old, lived in approximately 24 US areas. A COVID-19 case was met by exposed participants within 2 weeks before study entry. This CDR3 has 19 amino acids. Germline V gene data show CDR1 as MNHGY and CDR2 as SVAAGI. The V gene lost 2 bases and the J gene lost 0 bases, with 19 bases spanning the gap.

The receptor was isolated from a woman aged 18-29 years who had been exposed to COVID-19. This sequence joins TRBV6-9 and TRBJ1-4; D possibly corresponds to TRBD1 (6 bases). Sequenced: PBMCs or T cells enriched from blood (not recorded which). CDR3 residues: CASSYLLGASPTTNEKLFF. For the CDR3, the DNA is TGTGCCAGCAGTTATCTGCTGGGGGCGAGTCCCACAACTAATGAAAAACTGTTTTTT.